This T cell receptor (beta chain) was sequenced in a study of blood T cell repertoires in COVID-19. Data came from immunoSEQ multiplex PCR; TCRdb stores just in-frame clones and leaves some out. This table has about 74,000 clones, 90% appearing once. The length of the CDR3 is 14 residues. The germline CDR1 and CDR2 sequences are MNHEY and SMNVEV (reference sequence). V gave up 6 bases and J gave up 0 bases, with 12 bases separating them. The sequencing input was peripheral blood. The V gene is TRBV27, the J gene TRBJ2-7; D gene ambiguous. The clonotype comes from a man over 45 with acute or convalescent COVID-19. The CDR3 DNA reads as TGTGCCAGCAGACTTCAGGCCAGCTCCTACGAGCAGTACTTC. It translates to CASRLQASSYEQYF.